The rows below give T cell receptor beta chains drawn from one sample of a study of post-analysis software for immune sequencing data. Each CDR3 protein is one row after TCRdb ran MiXCR on the PCR reads. The sample consists of around 400,000 distinct CDR3 sequences, approximately 38% of them appearing once. Sequences were obtained from blood. These receptors were taken from a girl aged 2 to 9 with multiple sclerosis. The CDR3 runs from the conserved cysteine through the conserved F or W. The D gene is left open where the match is weak. Part of the rows lack a size; the others show once, few, many or a class for expanded clones.

V gene	J gene	D gene	clone size	CDR3 DNA	CDR3 protein
TRBV7-2	TRBJ2-7	TRBD1	.	TGTGCCAGCAGCCAAACCTACAGGGGATCGTCCTACGAGCAGTACTTC	CASSQTYRGSSYEQYF
TRBV20-1	TRBJ2-3	.	few	TGCAGTCCCCGAACTAATACGCAGTATTTT	CSPRTNTQYF
TRBV5-1	TRBJ1-6	.	.	TGCGCCAGCAGCCGGCCTTTTGGGACCCTCCACTTT	CASSRPFGTLHF
TRBV7-2	TRBJ2-3	.	few	TGTGCCAGCAGCTTAGCAGCCGGAGTTGGCACAGATACGCAGTATTTT	CASSLAAGVGTDTQYF
TRBV5-5	TRBJ2-7	.	.	TGTGCCAGCAGCTTGATTAACGGCTACGAGCAGTACTTC	CASSLINGYEQYF
TRBV20-1	TRBJ2-1	TRBD2	.	TGCAGTGCTAGAGATCTGGCTAGCGGGAGGATCGACAATGAGCAGTTCTTC	CSARDLASGRIDNEQFF
TRBV10-3	TRBJ1-4	.	few	TGTGCCATCAGTGAGTCGGGGACATTCAATGAAAAACTGTTTTTT	CAISESGTFNEKLFF
TRBV9	TRBJ2-5	.	few	TGTGCCAGCAGCAACCGGGCCGCCTTCCAAGAGACCCAGTACTTC	CASSNRAAFQETQYF
TRBV4-1	TRBJ2-7	.	few	TGCGCCAGCAGCCAAGCTGAATCCTACGAGCAGTACTTC	CASSQAESYEQYF
TRBV20-1	TRBJ2-7	TRBD1	many	TGCAGTGCTAGAGTCCCGGGGACAGGGGACTACGAGCAGTACTTC	CSARVPGTGDYEQYF
TRBV6-2/TRBV6-3	TRBJ1-2	TRBD1	.	TGTGCCAGCAGTTACTCCGGGACAGGGGGCCCGCTTAACTATGGCTACACCTTC	CASSYSGTGGPLNYGYTF
TRBV5-1	TRBJ2-7	.	few	TGCGCCAGCAGCCCGAACTCAGGTTCCCACGAGCAGTACTTC	CASSPNSGSHEQYF
TRBV29-1	TRBJ2-5	TRBD2	.	TGCAGCGTTGAATACAGAACTAGCGCGTACCAACAAGAGACCCAGTACTTC	CSVEYRTSAYQQETQYF
TRBV20-1	TRBJ2-3	TRBD2	.	TGCAGTGCTAGAGATCGGTGGCTAGCGGGAGGGCCGTCAAGCCCAGATACGCAGTATTTT	CSARDRWLAGGPSSPDTQYF
TRBV12-3/TRBV12-4	TRBJ1-6	.	few	TGTGCCAGCAGTTTTGGGCGGTCGAGCTCCTATAATTCACCCCTCCACTTT	CASSFGRSSSYNSPLHF